The 18 T cell receptor beta chains presented below share a single source sample, sequenced in a study of blood T cells in healthy people across ages. Using a J-beta primer mix together with a sample-barcoded 5' primer, a second PCR was run for roughly 6 to 11 cycles. One entry per CDR3 protein results from TCRdb running MiXCR on the 5' RACE reads. The table includes around 900,000 distinct CDR3 sequences, around 26% detected once. The sequencing input was blood. The receptors shown here come from a woman older than 75 in good health.

This clonotype showed up many times. The chain is built from TRBV12-3 or TRBV12-4 and TRBJ1-1; D is undetermined. The CDR3 consists of 13 residues. With 4 bases removed from V and 6 bases from J, the gap between germline ends came to 12 bases. The CDR3: CASSSGPVSEAFF. In DNA, the CDR3 is TGTGCCAGCAGTTCCGGACCGGTATCTGAAGCTTTCTTT.

To note about this clonotype: The junction differs from germline at one of its ends, possibly a read error. The chain joins TRBV28 to TRBJ2-5; D is undetermined. The V gene's germline CDR1 is MDHEN and CDR2 SYDVKM. CDR3 length: 13 residues. This CDR3 is CANSLTPQETQYF. As DNA, the CDR3 is TGTGCCAACAGTTTAACACCTCAAGAGACCCAGTACTTC.

A word on this clonotype: Given a much more abundant clone one base away, this may be a read error. The J gene is TRBJ1-2, the V gene TRBV14; D gene uncertain. The CDR3 has 15 residues. Germline V lookup: CDR1 SGHDN, CDR2 FVKESK. The DNA for the CDR3 is TGTGTCAGCAGCCAAGATTTGCGGCCTAACTATGGCTACACCTTC. Its translation: CVSSQDLRPNYGYTF.

A remark on this clonotype: Being one base from a much bigger clone, this may be a read error. The V and J genes are TRBV2 and TRBJ2-5, with 9 bases aligning to TRBD2. The CDR3 runs 14 residues. CDR1 is SNHLY, CDR2 FYNNEI, per germline. CDR3 loop: CASIAGGLKETQDF. The CDR3 nucleotides read TGTGCCAGCATCGCGGGGGGGCTAAAAGAGACCCAGGACTTC.

This clonotype showed up many times. The chain carries TRBV4-3 and TRBJ2-6; D ambiguous. The V gene lost 0 bases and the J gene lost 0 bases, with 9 bases spanning the gap. Looked up from germline, CDR1 is LGHNA and CDR2 is YSLEER. The CDR3 is 17 amino acids. The CDR3 spells CASSQDPANSGANVLTF. The DNA of the CDR3 is TGCGCCAGCAGCCAAGATCCGGCCAACTCTGGGGCCAACGTCCTGACTTTC.

This clonotype was counted at least ten times. The chain employs TRBV4-3 and TRBJ1-2, with TRBD1 matching 8 bases. Germline CDR1 LGHNA, CDR2 YSLEER. The CDR3 spans 16 residues. V trimming: 3 bases; J trimming: 4 bases; junction bases outside the gene matches: 10. Here the CDR3 DNA reads TGCGCCAGCAGCCAGTCTGGGACAGGCGGCAGCTATGGCTACACCTTC. Translating gives CASSQSGTGGSYGYTF.

This clonotype has at least ten counts. The chain employs TRBV9 and TRBJ2-5; 12 bases align to TRBD2. CDR1 and CDR2 (germline): SGDLS, YYNGEE. V shed 4 bases and J 3 bases; nucleotides not matched to a gene: 1. The CDR3 length is 14 residues. The CDR3 nucleotides are TGTGCCAGCAGCACTAGCGGGGGGAAAGAGACCCAGTACTTC. Translation gives CASSTSGGKETQYF.

This clonotype was seen at least ten times. This chain connects TRBV7-9 to TRBJ1-1; 9 nucleotides align to TRBD1. After removal of 5 bases from V and 5 bases from J, the junction contained 6 bases not matched to a gene. The CDR3 is made up of 14 amino acids. In germline, CDR1 is SEHNR, CDR2 FQNEAQ (reference sequence). The CDR3 is CASSLRTGETEAFF. CDR3 nucleotides: TGTGCCAGCAGCCTCAGGACAGGGGAGACTGAAGCTTTCTTT.

This clonotype was seen ten or more times. Sequence at one end of the junction differs from germline and may be a read error. V usage is TRBV9 and J usage is TRBJ2-3, with 7 bases fitting TRBD2. Per the germline V gene, CDR1 is SGDLS and CDR2 is YYNGEE. The CDR3 is 15 amino acids. CDR3 DNA: TGTGCCAGCAACGTAGGAGGGAGGGGCACAGATACGCAGTATTTT. Translating it yields CASNVGGRGTDTQYF.

This clonotype was seen repeatedly, ten times or more. The rearrangement uses TRBV19 and TRBJ2-1; TRBD1 aligns across 9 bases. Germline V gives CDR1 LNHDA, CDR2 SQIVND (reference sequence). With V trimmed by 5 bases and J by 0 bases, 2 bases remained unmatched. This CDR3 has 15 amino acids. The CDR3 here is CASSQTGGSYNEQFF. The CDR3 nucleotides read TGTGCCAGTAGTCAGACAGGGGGCTCCTACAATGAGCAGTTCTTC.

The sample holds one count of this clonotype. The rearrangement uses TRBV4-2 and TRBJ2-3; D is unresolved. CDR3 length equals 14 residues. CDR1 LGHNA and CDR2 YNFKEQ come from the germline V gene. Deletions cut 1 base from V and 6 bases from J, with 11 bases between. CDR3: CASSQAPGVDTQYF. For the CDR3, the DNA is TGTGCCAGCAGCCAAGCCCCGGGCGTGGATACGCAGTATTTT.

This rearrangement joins TRBV23-1 to TRBJ1-2; D is unclear. TRBV23-1 is placed among ORFs of uncertain function. This CDR3 is built from 12 residues. Trimming shortened V by 6 bases and J by 5 bases, and 10 bases separated the two germline ends. The CDR3 DNA reads TGCGCCAGCAGACGACGGGAGTATGGCTACACCTTC. Its translation is CASRRREYGYTF.

This chain links TRBV5-1 with TRBJ2-2, with TRBD2 matching over 9 bases. J lost 2 bases, V lost 1 base, and 9 bases had no gene match. The V gene's germline CDR1 is SGHRS and CDR2 YFSETQ. The CDR3 runs 18 residues. CDR3 bases: TGCGCCAGCAGCTTGCGCGTCAGTAGCGGGGGAAACACCGGGGAGCTGTTTTTT. This translates into CASSLRVSSGGNTGELFF.

This clonotype has a single count. Given the absence of the conserved phenylalanine or tryptophan at the CDR3 end, a read error is likely. This CDR3 reads CASGYSANGGAAKNIQYC. The CDR3 DNA reads TGTGCCAGCGGTTACTCGGCTAACGGGGGGGCAGCCAAAAACATTCAGTACTGC. The gene calls are TRBV6-2 or TRBV6-3 and TRBJ2-5, with 8 bases lining up with TRBD2. The end of the DNA fits TRBJ2-4 better, so the J call may be wrong. The CDR3 runs 18 residues. CDR1 and CDR2 from the germline V gene are MNHEY and SVGEGT.

This clonotype was counted many times. This chain connects TRBV7-8 to TRBJ2-6; D might be TRBD1 (6 bases). The CDR3 loop spans 15 amino acids. Per germline, CDR1 SGHVS and CDR2 FQNEAQ. V gave up 7 bases and J gave up 6 bases, with 16 bases separating them. CDR3 residues: CASTPQGNLANVLTF. CDR3 nucleotides: TGTGCCAGCACTCCACAGGGAAACCTGGCCAACGTCCTGACTTTC.

This clonotype was seen a handful of times. The rearrangement links TRBV6-6 to TRBJ2-2, with TRBD1 matching 7 bases. The CDR3 contains 15 residues. Germline V CDR1 and CDR2: MNHNY, SVGAGI (reference sequence). J gave up 7 bases and V 7 bases, and 12 bases lay outside the gene matches. The CDR3, as DNA: TGTGCCAGCAACGACAGGGCTGGTCTTTACGGGGAGCTGTTTTTT. It encodes CASNDRAGLYGELFF.

This clonotype turned up a few times. The J gene is TRBJ1-5, the V gene TRBV30; D is perhaps TRBD1 (5 bases). Germline CDR1 is GTSNPN and CDR2 is SVGIG (reference sequence). The CDR3 is made up of 14 amino acids. The V end lost 2 bases, the J end lost 7 bases, and 15 bases lay between the germline ends. The CDR3 reads CAWSRGREGQPQHF. The CDR3 region has the DNA TGTGCCTGGAGTAGGGGCCGGGAAGGACAGCCCCAGCATTTT.

This clonotype was counted ten times or more. The chain uses TRBV3-1 and TRBJ2-3; tentative D call: TRBD1 (6 bases). This CDR3 comprises 14 residues. Trimming removed 4 bases from V and 5 bases from J, with 13 bases in between. CDR1 and CDR2 from the germline V gene are LGHDT and YNNKEL (reference sequence). This chain's CDR3 is CASSRDNTGDTQYF. DNA of the CDR3: TGTGCCAGCAGCCGGGACAACACGGGAGATACGCAGTATTTT.